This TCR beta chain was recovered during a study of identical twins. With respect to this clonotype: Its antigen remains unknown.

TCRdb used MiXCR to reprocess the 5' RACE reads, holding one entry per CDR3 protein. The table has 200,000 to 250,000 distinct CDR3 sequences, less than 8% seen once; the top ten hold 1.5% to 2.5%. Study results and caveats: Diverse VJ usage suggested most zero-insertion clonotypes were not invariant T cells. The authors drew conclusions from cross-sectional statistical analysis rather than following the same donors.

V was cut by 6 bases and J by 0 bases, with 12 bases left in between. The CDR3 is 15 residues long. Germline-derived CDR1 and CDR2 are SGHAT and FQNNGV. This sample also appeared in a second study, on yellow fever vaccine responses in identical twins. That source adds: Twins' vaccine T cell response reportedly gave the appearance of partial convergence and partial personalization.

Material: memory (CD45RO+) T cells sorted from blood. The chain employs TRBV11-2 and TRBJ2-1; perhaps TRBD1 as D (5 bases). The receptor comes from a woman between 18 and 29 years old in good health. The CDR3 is CASRSNRGSYNEQFF. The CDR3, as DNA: TGTGCCAGCAGGTCCAATAGGGGCTCCTACAATGAGCAGTTCTTC.